This T cell receptor beta chain was documented in a study of identical twins. All donors were healthy, and all were Caucasian. Details on this clonotype: No antigen is known for it.

Regarding the study as a whole: There was an excess of low generation probability in the out-of-frame alpha sequences that twins shared. Donors were not followed over many years; analysis was cross-sectional. Out-of-frame TCR alpha sharing in monozygotic twins exceeded recombination model predictions.

TCRdb re-derived calls from the 5' RACE reads in MiXCR, one entry per CDR3 protein. The sample consists of 1.5 million to 2 million distinct CDR3 sequences, under 35% of them appearing once. Trimming took 4 bases from V and 0 from J, leaving 10 bases between them. The CDR3 has 15 amino acids. Germline-derived CDR1 and CDR2 are MGHRA and YSYEKL. The source material was cord blood. The chain has TRBV4-1 and TRBJ2-1; D is uncertain. The TCR originated in a newborn girl in good health. The CDR3 DNA sequence: TGCGCCAGCAGCCCTCCTGAGATCTCCTACAATGAGCAGTTCTTC. Protein: CASSPPEISYNEQFF.